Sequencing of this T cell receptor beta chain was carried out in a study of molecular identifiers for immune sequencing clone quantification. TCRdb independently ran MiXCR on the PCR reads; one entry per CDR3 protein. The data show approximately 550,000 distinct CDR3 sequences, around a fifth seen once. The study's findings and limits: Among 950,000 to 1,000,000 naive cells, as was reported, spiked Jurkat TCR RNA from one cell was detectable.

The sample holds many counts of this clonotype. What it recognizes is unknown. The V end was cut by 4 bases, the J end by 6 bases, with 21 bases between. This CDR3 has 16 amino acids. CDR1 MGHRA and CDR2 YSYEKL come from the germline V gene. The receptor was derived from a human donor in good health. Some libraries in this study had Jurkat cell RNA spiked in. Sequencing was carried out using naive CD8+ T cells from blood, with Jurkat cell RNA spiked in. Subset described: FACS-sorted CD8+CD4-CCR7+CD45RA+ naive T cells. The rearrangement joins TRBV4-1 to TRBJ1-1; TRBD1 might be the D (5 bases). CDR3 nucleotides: TGCGCCAGCAGCCCCCTAGGGGAGCAGGGATGGTCTGAAGCTTTCTTT. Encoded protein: CASSPLGEQGWSEAFF.